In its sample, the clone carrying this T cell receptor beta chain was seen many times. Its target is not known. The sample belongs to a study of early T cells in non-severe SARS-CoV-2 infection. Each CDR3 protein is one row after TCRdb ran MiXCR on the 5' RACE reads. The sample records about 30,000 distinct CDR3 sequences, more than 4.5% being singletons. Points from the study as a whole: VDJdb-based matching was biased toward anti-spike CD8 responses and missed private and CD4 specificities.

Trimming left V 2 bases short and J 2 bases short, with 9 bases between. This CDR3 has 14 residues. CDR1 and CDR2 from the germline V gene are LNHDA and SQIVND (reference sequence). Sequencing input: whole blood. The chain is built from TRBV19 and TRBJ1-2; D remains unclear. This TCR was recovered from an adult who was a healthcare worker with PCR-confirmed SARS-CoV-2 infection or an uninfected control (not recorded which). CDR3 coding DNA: TGTGCCAGTAGTATATCGGGGAACAACTATGGCTACACCTTC. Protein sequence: CASSISGNNYGYTF. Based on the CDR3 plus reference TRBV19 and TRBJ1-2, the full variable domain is DGGITQSPKYLFRKEGQNVTLSCEQNLNHDAMYWYRQDPGQGLRLIYYSQIVNDFQKGDIAEGYSVSREKKESFPLTVTSAQKNPTAFYLCASSISGNNYGYTFGSGTRLTVV.